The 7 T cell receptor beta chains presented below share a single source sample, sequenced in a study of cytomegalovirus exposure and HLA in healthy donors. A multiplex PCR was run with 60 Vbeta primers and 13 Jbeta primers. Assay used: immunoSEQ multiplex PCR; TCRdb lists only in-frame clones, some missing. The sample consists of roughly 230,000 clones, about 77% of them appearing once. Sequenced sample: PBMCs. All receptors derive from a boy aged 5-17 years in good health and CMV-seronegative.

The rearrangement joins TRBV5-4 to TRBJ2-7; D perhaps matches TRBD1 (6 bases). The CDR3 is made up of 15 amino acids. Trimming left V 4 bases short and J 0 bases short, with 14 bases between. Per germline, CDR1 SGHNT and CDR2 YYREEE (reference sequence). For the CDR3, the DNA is TGTGCCAGCAGCCCGGGACACACGAGCTCCTACGAGCAGTACTTC. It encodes CASSPGHTSSYEQYF.

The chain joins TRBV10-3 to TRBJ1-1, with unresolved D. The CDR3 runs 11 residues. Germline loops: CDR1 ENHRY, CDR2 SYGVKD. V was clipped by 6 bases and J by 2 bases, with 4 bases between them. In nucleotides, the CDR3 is TGTGCCATCAGGAGAAACACTGAAGCTTTCTTT. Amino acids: CAIRRNTEAFF.

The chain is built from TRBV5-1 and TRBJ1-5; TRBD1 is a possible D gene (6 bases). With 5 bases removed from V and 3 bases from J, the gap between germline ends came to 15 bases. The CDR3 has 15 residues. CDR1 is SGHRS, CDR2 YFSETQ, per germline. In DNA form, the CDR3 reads TGCGCCAGCAGTCCTGAAGGACAGCACAATCAGCCCCAGCATTTT. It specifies CASSPEGQHNQPQHF.

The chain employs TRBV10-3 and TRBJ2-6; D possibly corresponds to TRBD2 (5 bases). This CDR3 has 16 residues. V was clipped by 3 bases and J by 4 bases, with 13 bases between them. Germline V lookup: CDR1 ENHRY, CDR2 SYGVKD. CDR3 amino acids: CAISEVRGAGANVLTF. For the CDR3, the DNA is TGTGCCATCAGTGAAGTACGGGGAGCGGGGGCCAACGTCCTGACTTTC.

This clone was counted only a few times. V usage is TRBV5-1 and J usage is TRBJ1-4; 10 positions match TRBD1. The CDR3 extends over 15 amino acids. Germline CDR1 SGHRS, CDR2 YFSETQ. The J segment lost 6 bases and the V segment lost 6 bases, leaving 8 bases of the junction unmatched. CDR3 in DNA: TGCGCCAGCACCCTTTTTGGGACAGGGGATGAAAAACTGTTTTTT. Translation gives CASTLFGTGDEKLFF.

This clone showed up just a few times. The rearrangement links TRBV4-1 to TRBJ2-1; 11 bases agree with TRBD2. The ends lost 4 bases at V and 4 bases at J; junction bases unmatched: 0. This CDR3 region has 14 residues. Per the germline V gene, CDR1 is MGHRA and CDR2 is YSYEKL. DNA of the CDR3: TGCGCCAGCAGCCCTAGCGGGGGGTACAATGAGCAGTTCTTC. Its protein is CASSPSGGYNEQFF.

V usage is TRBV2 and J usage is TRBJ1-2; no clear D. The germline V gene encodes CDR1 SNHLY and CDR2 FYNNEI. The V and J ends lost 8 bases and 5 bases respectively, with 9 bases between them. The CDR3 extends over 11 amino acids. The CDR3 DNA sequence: TGTGCCAGCCGGAGGGAGTATGGCTACACCTTC. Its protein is CASRREYGYTF. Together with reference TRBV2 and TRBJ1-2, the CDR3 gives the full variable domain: EPEVTQTPSHQVTQMGQEVILRCVPISNHLYFYWYRQILGQKVEFLVSFYNNEISEKSEIFDDQFSVERPDGSNFTLKIRSTKLEDSAMYFCASRREYGYTFGSGTRLTVV.